The clone carrying this T cell receptor (beta chain) was counted once. This entry comes from a study of blood T cell repertoires in COVID-19. As for the study in general: Acute and convalescent COVID-19 samples came from the United States, Italy and Spain. PBMCs, B-cell-depleted T cells, or T cells were the source of the cDNA or gDNA that made up the material.

As originally analysed: The assay estimated nucleated cells by amplifying reference gene primers. Using immunoSEQ multiplex PCR, the repertoire was profiled, and TCRdb retains in-frame clones only, with some absent. V, J and clone size reflect that table, while D and trimming were determined from the DNA. Here the sample spans about 400,000 clones, 75% to 90% being singletons. This CDR3 region has 15 residues. V lost 3 bases and J lost 0, with 12 bases in between. Germline assignment: CDR1 SGHTA and CDR2 FQGNSA. The rearrangement uses TRBV7-2 and TRBJ2-7; tentative D call: TRBD2 (6 bases). Material: peripheral blood. The source of this sequence is a woman in her twenties or thirties with acute or convalescent COVID-19. This CDR3 is CASSLGGRSSYEQYF. CDR3 nucleotide sequence: TGTGCCAGCAGCTTGGGAGGACGAAGCTCCTACGAGCAGTACTTC.